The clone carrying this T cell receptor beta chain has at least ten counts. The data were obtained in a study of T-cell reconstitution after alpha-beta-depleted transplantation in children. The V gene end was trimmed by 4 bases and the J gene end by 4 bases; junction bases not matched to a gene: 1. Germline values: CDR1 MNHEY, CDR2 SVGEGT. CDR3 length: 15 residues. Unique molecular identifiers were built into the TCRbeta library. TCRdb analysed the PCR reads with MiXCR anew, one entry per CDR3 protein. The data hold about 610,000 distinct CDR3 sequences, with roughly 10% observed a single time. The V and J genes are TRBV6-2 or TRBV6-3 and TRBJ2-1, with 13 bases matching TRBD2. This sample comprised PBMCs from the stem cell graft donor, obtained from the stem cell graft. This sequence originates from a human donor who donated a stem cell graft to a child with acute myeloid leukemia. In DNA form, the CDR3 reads TGTGCCAGCAGTTGGACTAGCGGGGGATACAATGAGCAGTTCTTC. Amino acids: CASSWTSGGYNEQFF.